This T cell receptor (beta chain) is from a study of shared clonotypes between healthy human individuals. Every immunoSEQ plate was one replicate of a subset's evenly spread DNA. Method: immunoSEQ multiplex PCR; TCRdb's copy keeps in-frame clones and lacks some. Of roughly 1,500,000 clones listed, 98% to 99% are singletons. Looked up from germline, CDR1 is SGDLS and CDR2 is YYNGEE. V trimming: 3 bases; J trimming: 9 bases; junction bases outside the gene matches: 9. The CDR3 sequence is 16 residues long. The chain is built from TRBV9 and TRBJ2-1; 13 nucleotides match TRBD2. Source material: naive CD4+ T cells sorted from blood. Subset described: CD45RA+ positively selected. The sequence came from a man aged 30 to 45 in good health. The CDR3 DNA reads as TGTGCCAGCAGCGAACTAGCGGGAGGGCCCTCAGGTGAGCAGTTCTTC. Its protein is CASSELAGGPSGEQFF.